This T cell receptor (beta chain) was documented in a study of cytomegalovirus exposure and HLA in healthy donors. In the study overall: Among about 179 million T cells, an earlier analysis found 90 million to 130 million unique TCR beta sequences. Study-wide points: Most likely, a cluster of highly shared sequence variants arose as a sequencing artifact.

The study ran its PCR with 60 Vbeta and 13 Jbeta primers. Only in-frame clones appear in the TCRdb table, and some are missing; sequencing was by immunoSEQ multiplex PCR. The sample gives 120,000 or so clones, 80% of which show up once; approximately 1% is in the top ten. V shed 2 bases, J shed 7 bases, and the junction held 11 bases outside the gene matches. The CDR3 length is 15 residues. Germline-derived CDR1 and CDR2 are MNHEY and SMNVEV (reference sequence). Remarks on this clone: Its antigen remains unknown.

Input material: PBMCs. The TCR sequence derives from a human donor in good health. V gene TRBV27 combines with J gene TRBJ2-7, with 7 positions matching TRBD1. The CDR3 loop is CASSLPGQSAREQYF. CDR3 in DNA: TGTGCCAGCAGTTTACCGGGACAGTCCGCGCGGGAGCAGTACTTC.